These T cell receptor beta chains were read from a single sample in a study of T-cell reconstitution after alpha-beta-depleted transplantation in children. TCRdb processed the PCR reads anew with MiXCR; each CDR3 protein has one entry. Here the sample spans 300,000 or so distinct CDR3 sequences, 9.5% to 10% being singletons. The sequencing used PBMCs from the stem cell graft donor, collected from the stem cell graft. These receptors all come from a human donor who donated a stem cell graft to a child with SCID. Both conserved end residues are part of each CDR3. The order of the fields is clone size, V gene, CDR3 protein. Some rows mark clone size as missing; the rest say once, few, many or name a class of expanded clone.

clone size: -
V gene: TRBV7-9
CDR3 protein: CASSPTGSYNSPLHF

clone size: few
V gene: TRBV5-1
CDR3 protein: CASSLGGTRQETQYF

clone size: many
V gene: TRBV9
CDR3 protein: CASSVGRVKNIQYF

clone size: few
V gene: TRBV25-1
CDR3 protein: CASSEEAGSRKLFF

clone size: few
V gene: TRBV20-1
CDR3 protein: CSATPGSKETQYF

clone size: -
V gene: TRBV5-1
CDR3 protein: CASSLWGGNTDTQYF

clone size: few
V gene: TRBV7-9
CDR3 protein: CASSRRTGGGETQYF

clone size: few
V gene: TRBV7-8
CDR3 protein: CASSLPTAPTDTQYF

clone size: few
V gene: TRBV20-1
CDR3 protein: CSASDGTGGIRARGYTF

clone size: few
V gene: TRBV10-1
CDR3 protein: CASSALTGTSTSDEQFF

clone size: few
V gene: TRBV12-3/TRBV12-4
CDR3 protein: CASSLTATEAFF

clone size: few
V gene: TRBV5-1
CDR3 protein: CASSPSGGVREAFF

clone size: many
V gene: TRBV9
CDR3 protein: CASSPPGPNTGELFF

clone size: -
V gene: TRBV4-1
CDR3 protein: CASSQVRGNQPQHF

clone size: few
V gene: TRBV7-7
CDR3 protein: CASSLDGVRETQYF

clone size: -
V gene: TRBV10-2
CDR3 protein: CASRVVTESSPLHF

clone size: -
V gene: TRBV3-1
CDR3 protein: CASSLTQTGVGTEAFF

clone size: many
V gene: TRBV7-6
CDR3 protein: CASSLASRGELFF

clone size: few
V gene: TRBV12-3/TRBV12-4
CDR3 protein: CASSLTGPTEAFF

clone size: few
V gene: TRBV20-1
CDR3 protein: CSARVGSGGNQPQHF

clone size: -
V gene: TRBV7-9
CDR3 protein: CASSPRTGTHEQYF

clone size: few
V gene: TRBV7-9
CDR3 protein: CASSPDRGRTSYNEQFF

clone size: many
V gene: TRBV7-8
CDR3 protein: CASSLLERNTEAFF

clone size: few
V gene: TRBV7-8
CDR3 protein: CASSLVYGDRGLEQYF

clone size: -
V gene: TRBV5-1
CDR3 protein: CASSPQASGANVLTF

clone size: -
V gene: TRBV5-1
CDR3 protein: CASSLDGRGGPSEQFF

clone size: -
V gene: TRBV15
CDR3 protein: CATSTNGAGTSYNEQFF

clone size: -
V gene: TRBV12-3/TRBV12-4
CDR3 protein: CASSLKMSSTDTQYF

clone size: once
V gene: TRBV5-1
CDR3 protein: CASSLSGASGSGNTIYF

clone size: many
V gene: TRBV7-9
CDR3 protein: CASSPKGPDTQYF

clone size: few
V gene: TRBV29-1
CDR3 protein: CSVEGQGVGETQYF

clone size: few
V gene: TRBV27
CDR3 protein: CASSGTGDYEQYF

clone size: few
V gene: TRBV3-1
CDR3 protein: CASSYRDRASKNIQYF

clone size: few
V gene: TRBV7-8
CDR3 protein: CASSLLAQDGYQETQYF

clone size: once
V gene: TRBV7-3
CDR3 protein: CASSPQGTPYGYTF

clone size: -
V gene: TRBV15
CDR3 protein: CATGVGVSYEQYF

clone size: many
V gene: TRBV5-1
CDR3 protein: CASSVAGGNYNEQFF

clone size: -
V gene: TRBV6-2/TRBV6-3
CDR3 protein: CASSSPAVRTSRGDEQFF

clone size: -
V gene: TRBV7-8
CDR3 protein: CASSSPKAGRYTGELFF

clone size: many
V gene: TRBV10-3
CDR3 protein: CATSGQTLNIQYF

clone size: few
V gene: TRBV19
CDR3 protein: CASSTGLASEQYF

clone size: many
V gene: TRBV5-1
CDR3 protein: CASSLDVSYEQYF